This passage covers 22 T cell receptor beta chains from one sample sequenced in a study of cytomegalovirus exposure and HLA in healthy donors. The PCR used 60 Vbeta and 13 Jbeta primers. Produced via immunoSEQ multiplex PCR; TCRdb's table is partial and in-frame only. The sample has approximately 140,000 clones, roughly 77% seen once. The sample was PBMCs. These receptors were taken from a human donor in good health.

This chain connects TRBV6-5 to TRBJ2-2; 9 bases are a match to TRBD1. Trimming took 0 bases from V and 6 from J; bases not matched to a gene: 5. CDR1 and CDR2 from the germline V gene are MNHEY and SVGAGI. The CDR3 extends over 16 amino acids. The CDR3 DNA follows: TGTGCCAGCAGTTACTCCCCGGGACAGGGCTCCGGGGAGCTGTTTTTT. It is translated as CASSYSPGQGSGELFF.

The genes are TRBV19 and TRBJ1-1; D may be TRBD1 (5 bases). The CDR3 is made up of 13 amino acids. CDR1 is LNHDA, CDR2 SQIVND, per germline (reference sequence). The V end was cut by 3 bases, the J end by 8 bases, with 13 bases between. As DNA, the CDR3 is TGTGCCAGTAGTATTGGGTCAGGGAGGGAAGCTTTCTTT. Translation: CASSIGSGREAFF.

The gene calls are TRBV7-9 and TRBJ2-2; D not resolved. The CDR3 extends over 18 amino acids. The V end was cut by 1 base, the J end by 7 bases, with 22 bases between. Germline V lookup: CDR1 SEHNR, CDR2 FQNEAQ (reference sequence). The CDR3 DNA is TGTGCCAGCAGCTTAGTTGTGGGCCACGCCTGGGTGCGCGGGGAGCTGTTTTTT. Translation gives CASSLVVGHAWVRGELFF.

The V gene is TRBV7-2, the J gene TRBJ2-2; no clear D gene. Germline CDR1 is SGHTA and CDR2 is FQGNSA. V lost 1 base and J lost 6, with 6 bases in between. The CDR3 contains 13 residues. CDR3 sequence reads: CASSLGGAGELFF. CDR3 in DNA: TGTGCCAGCAGCTTAGGCGGCGCCGGGGAGCTGTTTTTT.

This clone came up once. The chain recombines TRBV5-1 with TRBJ2-2; maybe TRBD1 (5 bases). Per germline, CDR1 SGHRS and CDR2 YFSETQ. The CDR3 covers 14 residues. V was trimmed by 4 bases and J by 2 bases, leaving 9 bases between them. In DNA, the CDR3 is TGCGCCAGCAGCGCAACAGGTAACACCGGGGAGCTGTTTTTT. It specifies CASSATGNTGELFF.

The chain joins TRBV15 to TRBJ2-3, with D hard to call. The germline CDR1 and CDR2 sequences are LNHNV and YYDKDF (reference sequence). V was pared by 1 base and J by 4 bases, with 3 bases between. This CDR3 contains 12 residues. The CDR3 region has the DNA TGTGCCACCAGCAGAGCGTCAGATACGCAGTATTTT. It is translated as CATSRASDTQYF.

This sequence joins TRBV19 and TRBJ2-5; 10 bases agree with TRBD1. TRBJ2-7 matches the DNA end more closely, so the J call is doubtful. Germline CDR1 and CDR2: LNHDA and SQIVND (reference sequence). The CDR3 is made up of 15 amino acids. The CDR3 is CASSIIGDRGYEQYF. In DNA, the CDR3 is TGTGCCAGTAGTATTATTGGGGACAGGGGCTACGAGCAGTACTTC.

This clone has only one observation. J is TRBJ2-3 and V is TRBV27; TRBD2 is a possible D gene (5 bases). CDR3 length equals 16 residues. Germline V gene data show CDR1 as MNHEY and CDR2 as SMNVEV (reference sequence). The V and J ends lost 5 bases and 1 base respectively, with 16 bases between them. The CDR3 nucleotides are TGTGCCAGCAGTCTCGGGAAGATTCAACGCACAGATACGCAGTATTTT. This encodes CASSLGKIQRTDTQYF.

The chain employs TRBV6-1 and TRBJ1-3; TRBD1 is a possible D gene (6 bases). Trimming stripped 2 bases from V and 15 bases from J, with 11 bases between. CDR1 and CDR2 (germline): MNHNS, SASEGT. The CDR3 covers 11 residues. CDR3 protein: CASSETGSGYF. The CDR3 DNA reads TGTGCCAGCAGTGAAACAGGGTCGGGATATTTT.

The genes are TRBV19 and TRBJ2-1, with a weak D call TRBD2 (6 bases). CDR3 length: 16 amino acids. V lost 4 bases, J lost 1 base, and 14 bases lay in between. Germline lookup yields CDR1 LNHDA and CDR2 SQIVND (reference sequence). The CDR3 protein is CASSSRGTFSYNEQFF. CDR3 nucleotides: TGTGCCAGTAGTAGCCGAGGGACTTTTTCCTACAATGAGCAGTTCTTC.

The chain couples TRBV28 to TRBJ1-2, with TRBD1 matching 8 bases. Unmatched junction bases numbered 10, after V lost 5 bases and J lost 2 bases. Per germline, CDR1 MDHEN and CDR2 SYDVKM. This CDR3 has 16 residues. The CDR3 nucleotides read TGTGCCAGCAGTCTACCGGGACAGGACCTAAACTATGGCTACACCTTC. Its protein product is CASSLPGQDLNYGYTF.

CDR3 protein: CASSTGLEETQYF. CDR3 nucleotides: TGTGCCAGCAGCACGGGACTAGAAGAGACCCAGTACTTC. This chain joins TRBV7-9 and TRBJ2-5, with TRBD2 identical over 8 bases. The V gene's germline CDR1 is SEHNR and CDR2 FQNEAQ (reference sequence). The CDR3 runs 13 residues. Unmatched junction bases numbered 2, after V lost 5 bases and J lost 3 bases.

The chain joins TRBV19 to TRBJ2-2; tentative D call: TRBD2 (6 bases). The germline CDR1 and CDR2 sequences are LNHDA and SQIVND (reference sequence). CDR3 length equals 16 residues. Trimming pared 6 bases from V and 1 base from J, leaving 15 bases between. The CDR3 bases are TGTGCCAGTAGACCCCCGAGTAGCGGGAACACCGGGGAGCTGTTTTTT. This encodes CASRPPSSGNTGELFF.

This chain uses TRBV7-9 with TRBJ1-3; the match to TRBD1 covers 9 bases. The length of the CDR3 is 14 residues. Looked up from germline, CDR1 is SEHNR and CDR2 is FQNEAQ (reference sequence). After removal of 3 bases from V and 4 bases from J, the junction contained 1 base not matched to a gene. The CDR3 DNA is TGTGCCAGCAGCTTCGGACAGGGGGGAAACACCATATATTTT. It codes for CASSFGQGGNTIYF.

V and J are TRBV4-3 and TRBJ2-1; 11 bases match TRBD1. The CDR3 runs to 15 residues. In germline, CDR1 is LGHNA, CDR2 YSLEER. Trimming removed 4 bases from V and 7 bases from J; junction bases left unmatched: 6. The CDR3: CASSLGTGGLNEQFF. The CDR3 nucleotides are TGCGCCAGCAGCCTCGGGACAGGGGGTTTGAATGAGCAGTTCTTC.

V usage is TRBV5-1 and J usage is TRBJ1-6; unclear D gene. Germline CDR1 is SGHRS and CDR2 is YFSETQ. This CDR3 has 16 amino acids. Between the trimmed V and J ends, which lost 4 bases and 5 bases, there was a span of 16 bases. The CDR3 DNA reads TGCGCCAGCAGCAGGACTCAACCGGGGAATAATTCACCCCTCCACTTT. Its translation: CASSRTQPGNNSPLHF. The complete variable domain, with remaining parts taken from reference TRBV5-1 and TRBJ1-6, reads KAGVTQTPRYLIKTRGQQVTLSCSPISGHRSVSWYQQTPGQGLQFLFEYFSETQRNKGNFPGRFSGRQFSNSRSEMNVSTLELGDSALYLCASSRTQPGNNSPLHFGNGTRLTVT.

This CDR3 reads CASSPQRQNVYEQYF. The CDR3 bases are TGTGCCAGCAGCCCGCAACGACAGAATGTTTACGAGCAGTACTTC. This rearrangement joins TRBV7-9 to TRBJ2-7, with a possible D match to TRBD1 (5 bases). CDR1 is SEHNR and CDR2 is FQNEAQ in the germline V gene (reference sequence). V was pared by 5 bases and J by 4 bases, with 18 bases between. This CDR3 has 15 residues.

The sample holds one count of this clone. A junction boundary mismatches the germline segment, possibly from a read error. This chain uses TRBV7-9 with TRBJ2-5; D not resolved. CDR1 and CDR2 from the germline V gene are SEHNR and FQNEAQ (reference sequence). This CDR3 has 14 amino acids. The CDR3 loop is CSSSLAEAQETQYF. CDR3 DNA sequence: TGTTCCAGCAGCTTAGCAGAGGCGCAAGAGACCCAGTACTTC.

This rearrangement joins TRBV14 to TRBJ2-3, with 9 bases aligning to TRBD2. V was clipped by 4 bases and J by 4 bases; unmatched bases: 9. CDR1 SGHDN and CDR2 FVKESK come from the germline V gene. The CDR3 spans 16 residues. The CDR3 sequence: CASSPLAGDSPDTQYF. CDR3 nucleotide sequence: TGTGCCAGCAGCCCCTTAGCGGGAGACTCCCCAGATACGCAGTATTTT.

This sequence joins TRBV4-3 and TRBJ2-3, with 8 nucleotides matching TRBD2. The CDR3 length is 16 residues. Germline V gene sequence: CDR1 LGHNA, CDR2 YSLEER. J gave up 1 base and V 1 base, and 4 bases lay outside the gene matches. The CDR3: CASSQVETSGTDTQYF. As DNA, the CDR3 is TGCGCCAGCAGCCAAGTCGAGACTAGCGGCACAGATACGCAGTATTTT.

V usage is TRBV5-4 and J usage is TRBJ1-1; perhaps TRBD1 as D (6 bases). V was pared by 4 bases and J by 3 bases, with 10 bases between. This CDR3 spans 13 amino acids. CDR1 SGHNT and CDR2 YYREEE come from the germline V gene (reference sequence). The CDR3: CASSEQGHTEAFF. CDR3 nucleotides: TGTGCCAGCAGCGAACAGGGACACACTGAAGCTTTCTTT.

V is TRBV7-6 and J is TRBJ2-3, with TRBD2 as a possible D gene (6 bases). The V gene lost 1 base and the J gene lost 6 bases, with 17 bases spanning the gap. This CDR3 spans 16 amino acids. Germline values: CDR1 SGHVS, CDR2 FNYEAQ. The CDR3: CASSLVVWRGDDTQYF. CDR3 sequence (DNA): TGTGCCAGCAGCTTAGTGGTATGGCGGGGCGATGATACGCAGTATTTT.